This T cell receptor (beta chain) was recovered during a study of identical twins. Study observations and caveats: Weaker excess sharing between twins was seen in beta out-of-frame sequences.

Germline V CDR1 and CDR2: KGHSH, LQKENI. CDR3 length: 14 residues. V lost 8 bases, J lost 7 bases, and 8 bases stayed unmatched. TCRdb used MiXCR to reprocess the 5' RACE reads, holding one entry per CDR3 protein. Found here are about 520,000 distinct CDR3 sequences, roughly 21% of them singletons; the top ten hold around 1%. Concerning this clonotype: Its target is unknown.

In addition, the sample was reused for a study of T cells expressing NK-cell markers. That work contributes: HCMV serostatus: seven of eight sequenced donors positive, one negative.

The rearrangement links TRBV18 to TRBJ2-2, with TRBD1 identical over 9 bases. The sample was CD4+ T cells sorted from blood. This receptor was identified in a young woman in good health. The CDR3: CASTPGQGIGELFF. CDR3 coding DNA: TGTGCCAGCACTCCGGGACAGGGAATCGGGGAGCTGTTTTTT. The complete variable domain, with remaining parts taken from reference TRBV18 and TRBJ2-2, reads NAGVMQNPRHLVRRRGQEARLRCSPMKGHSHVYWYRQLPEEGLKFMVYLQKENIIDESGMPKERFSAEFPKEGPSILRIQQVVRGDSAAYFCASTPGQGIGELFFGEGSRLTVL.